Listed here are 8 T cell receptor beta chains from one sample, sequenced in a study of Tregs in tolerant kidney transplant recipients. The assay was immunoSEQ multiplex PCR, and TCRdb's table has in-frame clones only and misses some. The sample has 30,000 or so clones; the top ten hold around 14%. Sequenced material: CD8+ T cells from blood, taken before the transplant. All receptors derive from a human donor who received a combined kidney and bone marrow transplant.

On this clone: Coverage ceases 3 residues before the CDR3 finishes, and the germline J gene fills in the end. The genes are TRBV20-1 and TRBJ2-7, with 10 bases identical to TRBD2. The CDR3 contains 15 residues. From germline, CDR1 is DFQATT and CDR2 SNEGSKA (reference sequence). J was trimmed by 5 bases and V by 5 bases; bases with no gene match: 12. CDR3 DNA, as far as it was read: TGCAGTGCTGGGGTTCTAGCGGGAGATCTCCACGAG. It translates to CSAGVLAGDLHE. In full, the CDR3 is CSAGVLAGDLHEQYF.

The CDR3 sequence: CASSRGLADYNEQFF. The covered CDR3 bases are TGTGCCAGCAGCCGAGGACTAGCGGATTACAATGAG. J is TRBJ2-1 and V is TRBV7-8; 10 bases line up with TRBD2. The read stops 3 residues short of the end of the CDR3; the missing end is completed from the germline J gene. The trim removed 5 bases at V and 4 bases at J, leaving 5 bases unmatched. Germline V lookup: CDR1 SGHVS, CDR2 FQNEAQ. CDR3 length: 15 amino acids.

On this clone: The sequenced fragment ends 3 residues before the CDR3 boundary, so the rest is inferred from the germline J gene. The chain combines TRBV20-1 with TRBJ2-7; 8 bases are a match to TRBD2. V shed 5 bases and J 2 bases; nucleotides not matched to a gene: 8. The length of the CDR3 is 14 residues. Germline V gene lookup returns CDR1 DFQATT and CDR2 SNEGSKA (reference sequence). CDR3 in amino acids: CSAWEGSGAYEQYF. The sequenced part of the CDR3 DNA is TGCAGTGCTTGGGAGGGTAGCGGGGCCTACGAG.

The covered CDR3 bases are TGCGCCAGCATGGGTCGCGGGAGGGCCGCCGGGGAG. Amino acids: CASMGRGRAAGE. The whole CDR3 protein reads CASMGRGRAAGELFF. The genes are TRBV10-2 and TRBJ2-2, with 9 bases identical to TRBD2. The read ends 3 residues early relative to the CDR3; the germline J gene fills the gap. In germline, CDR1 is WSHSY, CDR2 SAAADI. The CDR3 length is 15 residues. After removal of 7 bases from V and 6 bases from J, the junction contained 9 bases not matched to a gene.

To note about this clone: The read finishes 3 residues shy of the CDR3 end, and the germline J gene is used to complete it. The chain has TRBV10-1 and TRBJ2-2; TRBD2 matches at 7 bases. The CDR3 covers 15 residues. Germline-derived CDR1 and CDR2 are WNHNN and SYGVQD (reference sequence). V shed 4 bases, J shed 1 base, and the junction held 3 bases outside the gene matches. The covered CDR3 bases are TGCGCCAGCAGTGGCCAGCGGGAGAACACCGGGGAG. This encodes CASSGQRENTGE. The entire CDR3 sequence reads CASSGQRENTGELFF.

A note on this clone: The CDR3 is cut off 3 residues early in the read; its end comes from the germline J gene. V and J are TRBV20-1 and TRBJ2-7, with TRBD1 matching over 8 bases. V was pared by 6 bases and J by 2 bases, with 6 bases of the junction left unmatched. This CDR3 is built from 13 residues. CDR1 and CDR2 (germline): DFQATT, SNEGSKA (reference sequence). CDR3 DNA (partial): TGCAGTGCCCACCGGACAGGGACCTACGAG. It codes for CSAHRTGTYE. The complete CDR3 protein is CSAHRTGTYEQYF.

Details on this clone: Read coverage stops 3 residues before the CDR3 terminus; the germline J gene supplies the remainder. This chain connects TRBV7-6 to TRBJ2-1, with D maybe TRBD2 (5 bases). Germline V gene lookup returns CDR1 SGHVS and CDR2 FNYEAQ. This CDR3 spans 16 amino acids. V shed 1 base and J shed 0 bases, with 10 bases lying between them. The DNA read from the CDR3 is TGTGCCAGCAGCTTAGTGATAGCGCACTCCTACAATGAG. This translates into CASSLVIAHSYNE. In full, the CDR3 is CASSLVIAHSYNEQFF.

Remarks on this clone: The CDR3 goes on 3 residues after the read ends, and that part is filled in from the germline J gene. The chain carries TRBV20-1 and TRBJ2-1; 13 positions match TRBD2. From germline, CDR1 is DFQATT and CDR2 SNEGSKA (reference sequence). V dropped 4 bases and J dropped 9; count of bases not matched to a gene: 6. CDR3 length equals 14 residues. CDR3 in amino acids: CSATRTSGSFEQFF. The covered CDR3 bases are TGCAGTGCTACCAGGACTAGCGGGAGTTTTGAG.